A single sample gave rise to the 11 T cell receptor beta chains below, sequenced in a study of CXCR3-negative and CXCR3-positive naive CD8 T cells. 5' RACE that incorporated UMI labels was used to prepare the TRB cDNA libraries. TCRdb derives one entry per CDR3 protein from the 5' RACE reads, leaving out DNA. The sample totals 60,000 to 65,000 distinct CDR3 sequences. Antigens for these TCRs are unknown. Findings of the study overall: A higher hydrophobicity marked the TRB CDR3s of CXCR3-positive naive cells versus CXCR3-negative naive cells.

The sequenced sample consisted of naive CXCR3+ CD8+ T cells from blood. The subset is: CD45RO-CCR7+CD27+CD95- naive CD8+ T cells expressing CXCR3 (TNR3+). Source of these receptors: a human donor in good health. Some clones in this sample may be carry-over from other donors' samples.

The rearrangement joins TRBV29-1 to TRBJ2-7; TCRdb's assignment of TRBD1 cannot be checked, as there is no DNA. Germline V lookup: CDR1 SQVTM, CDR2 ANQGSEA. The CDR3 contains 16 residues. CDR3: CSVVPVLGRGPLEQYF.

This sequence joins TRBV7-3 and TRBJ2-2; absent DNA, TCRdb's TRBD1 call cannot be checked. This CDR3 has 17 residues. Germline V gives CDR1 SGHTA, CDR2 FQGTGA. Here the CDR3 reads CASSLLYGAENTGELFF.

The rearrangement joins TRBV7-3 to TRBJ2-5; lacking DNA, the TRBD2 call made by TCRdb goes unchecked. This CDR3 spans 15 amino acids. Germline CDR1 is SGHTA and CDR2 is FQGTGA. CDR3 residues: CASSLIPGTMETQYF. The full variable domain, its missing parts supplied by reference TRBV7-3 and TRBJ2-5, is GAGVSQTPSNKVTEKGKYVELRCDPISGHTALYWYRQSLGQGPEFLIYFQGTGAADDSGLPNDRFFAVRPEGSVSTLKIQRTERGDSAVYLCASSLIPGTMETQYFGPGTRLLVL.

The rearrangement links TRBV7-2 to TRBJ2-1; the D call from TCRdb, TRBD1, cannot be confirmed without DNA. The germline gives CDR1 SGHTA, CDR2 FQGNSA. The CDR3 is made up of 17 amino acids. CDR3 sequence reads: CASSLGLGQGIHNEQFF.

This chain uses TRBV7-9 with TRBJ2-2; no DNA is available, so the TRBD2 call from TCRdb remains unchecked. The germline gives CDR1 SEHNR, CDR2 FQNEAQ (reference sequence). The CDR3 runs to 16 residues. This CDR3 is CASSPRGATNTGELFF.

The genes are TRBV4-1 and TRBJ1-5. There are 15 residues in the CDR3. Per germline, CDR1 MGHRA and CDR2 YSYEKL. The chain's CDR3 is CASSQVRDSNQPQHF.

The chain is built from TRBV7-9 and TRBJ1-4. CDR3 length: 15 residues. Germline CDR1 and CDR2: SEHNR and FQNEAQ (reference sequence). CDR3 region: CASSLSPATNEKLFF.

V usage is TRBV11-2 and J usage is TRBJ1-1. The CDR3 totals 15 residues. CDR1 and CDR2 from the germline V gene are SGHAT and FQNNGV. CDR3 region: CASSLVLGANTEAFF.

This rearrangement joins TRBV7-8 to TRBJ2-1; TCRdb's D gene call, TRBD1, goes unchecked for lack of DNA. CDR3 length equals 15 residues. The germline gives CDR1 SGHVS, CDR2 FQNEAQ. This CDR3 is CASSLEDPGWDEQFF.

The chain joins TRBV5-8 to TRBJ2-3; the D call of TRBD1 rests on TCRdb alone, since no DNA is present to check it. CDR1 is SGHTS, CDR2 YDEGEE, per germline. This CDR3 comprises 15 residues. The CDR3 reads CASSPDRGPPDTQYF.

The gene calls are TRBV29-1 and TRBJ1-2; no DNA is available, so the TRBD1 call from TCRdb remains unchecked. CDR3 length: 14 amino acids. CDR1 is SQVTM and CDR2 is ANQGSEA in the germline V gene. This CDR3 reads CSVGDVGLEDGYTF.